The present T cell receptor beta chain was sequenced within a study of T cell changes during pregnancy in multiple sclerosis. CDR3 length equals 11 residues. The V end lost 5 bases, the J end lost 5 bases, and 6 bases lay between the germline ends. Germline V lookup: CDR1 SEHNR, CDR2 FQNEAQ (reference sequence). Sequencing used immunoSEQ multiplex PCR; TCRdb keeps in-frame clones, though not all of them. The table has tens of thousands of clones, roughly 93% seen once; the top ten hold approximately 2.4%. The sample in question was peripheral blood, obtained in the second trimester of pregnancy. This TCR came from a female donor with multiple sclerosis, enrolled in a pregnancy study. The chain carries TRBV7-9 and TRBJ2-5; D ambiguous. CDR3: CASSPAETQYF. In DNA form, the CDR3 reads TGTGCCAGCAGCCCCGCGGAGACCCAGTACTTC.